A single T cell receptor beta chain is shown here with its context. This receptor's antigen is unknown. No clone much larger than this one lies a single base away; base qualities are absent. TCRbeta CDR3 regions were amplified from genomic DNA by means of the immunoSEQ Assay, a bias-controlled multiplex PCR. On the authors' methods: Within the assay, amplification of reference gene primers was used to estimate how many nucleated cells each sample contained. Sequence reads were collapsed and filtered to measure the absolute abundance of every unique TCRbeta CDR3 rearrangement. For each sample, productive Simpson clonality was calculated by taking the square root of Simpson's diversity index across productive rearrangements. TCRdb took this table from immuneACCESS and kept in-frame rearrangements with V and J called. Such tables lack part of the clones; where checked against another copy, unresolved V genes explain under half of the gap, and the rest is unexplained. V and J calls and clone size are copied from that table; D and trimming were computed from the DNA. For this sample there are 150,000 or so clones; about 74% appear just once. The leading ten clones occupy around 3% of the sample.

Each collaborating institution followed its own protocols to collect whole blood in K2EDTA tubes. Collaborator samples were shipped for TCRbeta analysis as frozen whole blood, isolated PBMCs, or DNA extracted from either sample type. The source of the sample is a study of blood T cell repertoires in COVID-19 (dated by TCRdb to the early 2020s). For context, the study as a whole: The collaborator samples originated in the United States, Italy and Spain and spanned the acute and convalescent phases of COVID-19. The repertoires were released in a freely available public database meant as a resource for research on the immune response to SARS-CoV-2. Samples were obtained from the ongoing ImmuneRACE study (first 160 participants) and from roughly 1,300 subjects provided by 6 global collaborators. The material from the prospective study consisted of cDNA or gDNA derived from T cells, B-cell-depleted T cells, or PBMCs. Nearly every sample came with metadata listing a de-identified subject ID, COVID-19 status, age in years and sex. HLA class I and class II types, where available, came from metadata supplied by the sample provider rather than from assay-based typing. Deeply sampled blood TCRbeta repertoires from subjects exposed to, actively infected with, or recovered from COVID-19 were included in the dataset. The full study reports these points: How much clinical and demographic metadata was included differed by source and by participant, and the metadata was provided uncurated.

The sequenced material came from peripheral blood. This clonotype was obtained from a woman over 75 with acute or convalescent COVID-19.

The DNA reads TGTGCCAGCAGCCCTAATCAGGACAGGGGCAACGAGCAGTACTTC. This sequence encodes CASSPNQDRGNEQYF. The chain is made from TRBV4-2 and TRBJ2-7; 9 of the junction bases match TRBD1. Here V drops 4 bases and J drops 5 bases, and the junction holds 9 bases not matched to any gene. The CDR3 spans 15 residues, from the cysteine through the phenylalanine. Kept here is only the CDR3 DNA, which spans 45 bases and is read in frame from base 1. The germline V gene provides CDR1 LGHNA and CDR2 YNFKEQ.